This T cell receptor beta chain was obtained from a study of T cells in Graves' hyperthyroidism and ophthalmopathy. Notes on the study in general: From stable hyperthyroidism, ophthalmopathy was set apart by a 13 V-J model. Clonotypes that were expanded in thyroid above 0.001 mostly appeared in blood too.

RNA transcripts yielded amplified TCR beta CDR3 regions. HTBI primers were the set used in a first-round RT-PCR of the TCR CDR3. TCRdb re-called the multiplex PCR reads through MiXCR, storing one row per CDR3 protein. The sample carries 400,000 to 600,000 distinct CDR3 sequences, roughly 15% recorded once. This clonotype was counted ten times or more. Its antigen remains unidentified. The CDR3 extends over 13 amino acids. Per germline, CDR1 MDHEN and CDR2 SYDVKM. Deletions cut 1 base from V and 7 bases from J, with 8 bases between. Material for sequencing was blood. This clonotype was obtained from a woman aged 25 to 39 with Graves' ophthalmopathy. This chain connects TRBV28 to TRBJ1-5; D ambiguous. The CDR3 bases are TGTGCCAGCAGTTTATCGGGTGGACAGCCCCAGCATTTT. Protein: CASSLSGGQPQHF.